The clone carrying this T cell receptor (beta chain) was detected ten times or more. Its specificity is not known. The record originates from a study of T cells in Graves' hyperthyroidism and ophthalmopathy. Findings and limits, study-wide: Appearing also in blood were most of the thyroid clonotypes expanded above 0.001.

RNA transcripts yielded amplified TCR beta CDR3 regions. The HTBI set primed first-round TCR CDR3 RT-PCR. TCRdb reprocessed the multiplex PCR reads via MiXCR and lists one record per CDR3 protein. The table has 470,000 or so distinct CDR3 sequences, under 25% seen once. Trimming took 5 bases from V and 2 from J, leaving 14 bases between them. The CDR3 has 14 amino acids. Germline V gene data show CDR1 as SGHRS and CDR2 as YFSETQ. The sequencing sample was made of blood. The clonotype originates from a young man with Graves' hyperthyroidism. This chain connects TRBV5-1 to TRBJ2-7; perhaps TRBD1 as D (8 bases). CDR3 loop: CASRTTGGAYEQYF. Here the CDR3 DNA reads TGCGCCAGCAGGACTACAGGGGGGGCCTACGAGCAGTACTTC.